This is a list of T cell receptor beta chains from one sample in a study of T cells in Graves' hyperthyroidism and ophthalmopathy. TCRdb called the multiplex PCR reads again in MiXCR, with one record for every CDR3 protein. The table includes fewer than 650,000 distinct CDR3 sequences, approximately 15% detected once. Sequencing input: blood. All receptors derive from a woman between 40 and 55 years old with Graves' ophthalmopathy. Each CDR3 is given with its conserved first and last residue. The D gene is left open where the match is weak. Size tells how often a clone was seen (once, few, many) or the class of an expanded clone, and some rows leave it out.

j_call v_call d_call clone_size cdr3_aa cdr3_nt
TRBJ1-5 TRBV20-1 NA many CSARRTLTGPNQPQHF TGCAGTGCTAGAAGGACCCTGACAGGACCCAATCAGCCCCAGCATTTT
TRBJ1-1 TRBV30 NA many CAWNKMNTEAFF TGTGCCTGGAACAAGATGAACACTGAAGCTTTCTTT
TRBJ1-5 TRBV15 NA many CATSAGRAQPQHF TGTGCCACCAGCGCAGGGCGAGCTCAGCCCCAGCATTTT
TRBJ1-1 TRBV5-1 NA NA CASSMGLIKNTEAFF TGCGCCAGCAGCATGGGACTGATTAAAAACACTGAAGCTTTCTTT
TRBJ2-2 TRBV7-6 NA many CASSLETGTGELFF TGTGCCAGCAGCTTAGAGACAGGCACCGGGGAGCTGTTTTTT
TRBJ2-5 TRBV24-1 NA many CATSELGVDKETQYF TGTGCCACCAGTGAGTTAGGGGTTGATAAAGAGACCCAGTACTTC
TRBJ2-2 TRBV12-3/TRBV12-4 NA many CATGGGLSTGELFF TGTGCCACGGGCGGGGGCTTAAGCACCGGGGAGCTGTTTTTT
TRBJ2-7 TRBV11-2 NA many CASSVWDNRQYF TGTGCCAGCAGCGTTTGGGACAATCGGCAGTACTTC
TRBJ1-1 TRBV19 NA many CASSIYGREAFF TGTGCCAGTAGTATATACGGTCGGGAAGCTTTCTTT
TRBJ2-5 TRBV6-1 TRBD1 many CASRTGGLETQYF TGTGCCAGCAGGACAGGGGGCTTGGAGACCCAGTACTTC
TRBJ1-5 TRBV4-1 NA NA CASSPLREGIGTQPQHF TGCGCCAGCAGCCCCCTCCGGGAGGGAATTGGAACGCAGCCCCAGCATTTT
TRBJ2-5 TRBV6-2/TRBV6-3 TRBD2 many CASRPGLAGGQETQYF TGTGCCAGTCGACCGGGACTAGCGGGAGGGCAAGAGACCCAGTACTTC
TRBJ1-3 TRBV13 NA many CASSYPKRLSGNTIYF TGTGCCAGCAGCTACCCAAAGCGCCTCTCTGGAAACACCATATATTTT
TRBJ2-7 TRBV27 NA many CASSLSSPLGEQYF TGTGCCAGCAGTTTATCGTCACCCCTCGGGGAGCAGTACTTC
TRBJ2-5 TRBV12-3/TRBV12-4 NA many CASSLEILMGFEETQYF TGTGCCAGCAGTTTAGAGATTCTTATGGGGTTCGAAGAGACCCAGTACTTC
TRBJ1-2 TRBV7-2 TRBD1 many CASSTEGTATYGYTF TGTGCCAGCAGCACGGAGGGGACAGCTACCTATGGCTACACCTTC